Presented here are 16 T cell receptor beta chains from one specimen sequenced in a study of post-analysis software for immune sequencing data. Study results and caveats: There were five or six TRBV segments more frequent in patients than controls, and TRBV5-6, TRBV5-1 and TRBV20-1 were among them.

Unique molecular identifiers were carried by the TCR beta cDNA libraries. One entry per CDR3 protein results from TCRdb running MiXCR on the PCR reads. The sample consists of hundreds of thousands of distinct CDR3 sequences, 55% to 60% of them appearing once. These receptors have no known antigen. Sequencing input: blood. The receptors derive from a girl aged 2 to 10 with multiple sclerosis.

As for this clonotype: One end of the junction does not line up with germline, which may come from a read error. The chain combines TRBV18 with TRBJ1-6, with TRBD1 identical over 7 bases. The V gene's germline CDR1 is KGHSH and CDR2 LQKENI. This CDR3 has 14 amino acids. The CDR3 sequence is CASSSTGEDSPLHF. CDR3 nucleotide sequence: TGTGCCAGCTCATCCACAGGGGAGGATTCGCCCCTCCACTTT. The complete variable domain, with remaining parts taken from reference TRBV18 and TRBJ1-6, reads NAGVMQNPRHLVRRRGQEARLRCSPMKGHSHVYWYRQLPEEGLKFMVYLQKENIIDESGMPKERFSAEFPKEGPSILRIQQVVRGDSAAYFCASSSTGEDSPLHFGNGTRLTVT.

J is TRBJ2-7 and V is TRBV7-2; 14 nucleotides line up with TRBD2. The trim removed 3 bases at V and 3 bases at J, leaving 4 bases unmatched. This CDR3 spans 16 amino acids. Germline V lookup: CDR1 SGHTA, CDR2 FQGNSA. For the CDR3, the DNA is TGTGCCAGCAGCTTGACGGGACTAGCGGGAGTCTACGAGCAGTACTTC. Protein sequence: CASSLTGLAGVYEQYF.

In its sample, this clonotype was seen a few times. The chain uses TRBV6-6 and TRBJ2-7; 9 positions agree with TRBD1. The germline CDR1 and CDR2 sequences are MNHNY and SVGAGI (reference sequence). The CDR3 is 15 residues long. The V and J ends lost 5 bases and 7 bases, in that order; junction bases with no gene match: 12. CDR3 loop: CASSVPGTGSGEQYF. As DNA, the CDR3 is TGTGCCAGCAGTGTCCCCGGGACAGGGTCGGGGGAGCAGTACTTC.

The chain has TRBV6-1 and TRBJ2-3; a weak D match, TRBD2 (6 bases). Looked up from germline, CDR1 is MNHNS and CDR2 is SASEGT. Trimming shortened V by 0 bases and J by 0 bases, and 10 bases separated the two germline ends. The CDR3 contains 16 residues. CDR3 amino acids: CASSEARGTSTDTQYF. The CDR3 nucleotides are TGTGCCAGCAGTGAAGCCCGGGGGACTAGCACAGATACGCAGTATTTT.

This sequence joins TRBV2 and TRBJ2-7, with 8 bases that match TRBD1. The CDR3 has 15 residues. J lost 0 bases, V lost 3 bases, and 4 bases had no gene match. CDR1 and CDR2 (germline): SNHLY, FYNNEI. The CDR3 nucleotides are TGTGCCAGCAGTGACCAGGGGGCAATCTCCTACGAGCAGTACTTC. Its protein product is CASSDQGAISYEQYF. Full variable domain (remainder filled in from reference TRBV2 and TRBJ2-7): EPEVTQTPSHQVTQMGQEVILRCVPISNHLYFYWYRQILGQKVEFLVSFYNNEISEKSEIFDDQFSVERPDGSNFTLKIRSTKLEDSAMYFCASSDQGAISYEQYFGPGTRLTVT.

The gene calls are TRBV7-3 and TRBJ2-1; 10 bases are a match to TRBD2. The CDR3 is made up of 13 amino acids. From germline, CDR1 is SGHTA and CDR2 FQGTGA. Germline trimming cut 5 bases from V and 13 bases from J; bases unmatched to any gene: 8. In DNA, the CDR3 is TGTGCCAGCAGCCTAATAGCGGGAGGCTTCCAGTTCTTC. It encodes CASSLIAGGFQFF.

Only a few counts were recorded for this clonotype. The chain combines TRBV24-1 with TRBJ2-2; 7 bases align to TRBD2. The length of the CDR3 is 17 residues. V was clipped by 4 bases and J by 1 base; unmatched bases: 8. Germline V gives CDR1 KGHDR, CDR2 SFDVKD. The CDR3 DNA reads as TGTGCCACCAGTGACCGTCTTCGCGGGGGGAACACCGGGGAGCTGTTTTTT. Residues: CATSDRLRGGNTGELFF.

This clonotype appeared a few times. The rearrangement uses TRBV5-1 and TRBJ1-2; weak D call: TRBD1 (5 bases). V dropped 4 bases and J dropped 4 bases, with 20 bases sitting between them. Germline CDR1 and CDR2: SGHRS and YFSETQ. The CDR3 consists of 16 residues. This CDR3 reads CASSPNWGDRVYGYTF. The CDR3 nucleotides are TGCGCCAGCAGCCCCAACTGGGGCGACAGAGTCTATGGCTACACCTTC.

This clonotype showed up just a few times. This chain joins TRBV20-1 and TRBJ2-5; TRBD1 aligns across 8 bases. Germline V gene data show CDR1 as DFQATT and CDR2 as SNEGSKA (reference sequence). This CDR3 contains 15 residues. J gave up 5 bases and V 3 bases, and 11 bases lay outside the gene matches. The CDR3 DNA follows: TGCAGTGCTAGTCCCCGGGACAGGTTTATGGAGACCCAGTACTTC. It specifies CSASPRDRFMETQYF.

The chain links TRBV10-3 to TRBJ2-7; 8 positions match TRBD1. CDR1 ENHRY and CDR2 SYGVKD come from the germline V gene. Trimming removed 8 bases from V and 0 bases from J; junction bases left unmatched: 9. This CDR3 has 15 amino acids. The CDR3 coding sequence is TGTGCCATCTCGAAGGGGCAGGGGGCCTCCTACGAGCAGTACTTC. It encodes CAISKGQGASYEQYF.

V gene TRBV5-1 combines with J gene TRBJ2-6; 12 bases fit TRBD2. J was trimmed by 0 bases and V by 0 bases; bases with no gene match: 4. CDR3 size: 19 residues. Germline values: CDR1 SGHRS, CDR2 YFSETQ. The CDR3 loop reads CASSLATSGGFSGANVLTF. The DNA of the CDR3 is TGCGCCAGCAGCTTGGCGACTAGCGGGGGATTCTCTGGGGCCAACGTCCTGACTTTC.

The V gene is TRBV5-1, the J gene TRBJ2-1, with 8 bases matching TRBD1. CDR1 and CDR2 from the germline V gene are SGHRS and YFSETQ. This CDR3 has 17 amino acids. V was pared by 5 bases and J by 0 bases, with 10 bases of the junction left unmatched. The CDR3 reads CASSLRAQGGSYNEQFF. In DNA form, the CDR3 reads TGCGCCAGCAGTCTCCGGGCACAGGGGGGCTCCTACAATGAGCAGTTCTTC. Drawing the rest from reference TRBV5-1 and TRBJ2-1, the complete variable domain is KAGVTQTPRYLIKTRGQQVTLSCSPISGHRSVSWYQQTPGQGLQFLFEYFSETQRNKGNFPGRFSGRQFSNSRSEMNVSTLELGDSALYLCASSLRAQGGSYNEQFFGPGTRLTVL.

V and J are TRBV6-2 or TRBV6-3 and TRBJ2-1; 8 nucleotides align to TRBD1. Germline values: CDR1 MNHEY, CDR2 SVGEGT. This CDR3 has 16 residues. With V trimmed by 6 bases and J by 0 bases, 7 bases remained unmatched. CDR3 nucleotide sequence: TGTGCCAGCAGATCCCCTGGACAGGGCTCCTACAATGAGCAGTTCTTC. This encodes CASRSPGQGSYNEQFF.

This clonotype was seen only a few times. The CDR3 here is CASSLAEGTSDTQYF. The DNA for the CDR3 is TGCGCCAGCAGCTTGGCGGAGGGGACTTCAGATACGCAGTATTTT. The V gene is TRBV5-1, the J gene TRBJ2-3, with TRBD2 as a possible D gene (6 bases). In germline, CDR1 is SGHRS, CDR2 YFSETQ. The CDR3 has 15 amino acids. V was pared by 0 bases and J by 4 bases, with 12 bases between.

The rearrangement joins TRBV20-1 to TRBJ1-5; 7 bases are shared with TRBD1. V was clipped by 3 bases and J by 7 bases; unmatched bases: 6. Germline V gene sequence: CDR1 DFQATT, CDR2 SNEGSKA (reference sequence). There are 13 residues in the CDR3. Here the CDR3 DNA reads TGCAGTGCTAGTCGACAGGGAAACCAGCCCCAGCATTTT. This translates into CSASRQGNQPQHF.

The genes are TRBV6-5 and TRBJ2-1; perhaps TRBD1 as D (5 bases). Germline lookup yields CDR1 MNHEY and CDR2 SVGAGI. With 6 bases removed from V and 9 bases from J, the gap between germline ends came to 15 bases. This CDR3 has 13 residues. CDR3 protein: CASRNAGPGEQFF. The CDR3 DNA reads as TGTGCCAGCAGAAACGCAGGGCCCGGTGAGCAGTTCTTC.